This T cell receptor beta chain was obtained from a study of blood T cell repertoires in COVID-19. The CDR3 totals 13 residues. The V gene lost 3 bases and the J gene lost 4 bases, with 4 bases spanning the gap. Germline lookup yields CDR1 MRHNA and CDR2 SNTAGT. Repertoires were generated with immunoSEQ multiplex PCR, while TCRdb's copy carries only in-frame clones and drops some. The table lists a few hundred thousand clones, about 90% of them singletons, with 2.5% to 3% in the top ten. Sequenced input: PBMCs or T cells enriched from blood (not recorded which). The chain is built from TRBV6-4 and TRBJ1-6; D unresolved. The receptor comes from a woman aged 25 to 39 who had recovered from COVID-19. DNA of the CDR3: TGTGCCAGCAGTGAGACATATAATTCACCCCTCCACTTT. Its translation: CASSETYNSPLHF.